The T cell receptor beta chain described here comes from a study of T-cell reconstitution after alpha-beta-depleted transplantation in children. Notes on the study in general: Surviving thymic progenitors and recipient T cells were the source of high TCRbeta diversity at day 60 in some patients. One year after transplant, T-cell counts and diversity came mostly from newly produced T cells. Two months or so post-transplant, alpha-beta T cells reportedly derived from several hundred expanded graft clones.

TCRbeta library construction was performed incorporating unique molecular identifiers. Using its own MiXCR run on the PCR reads, TCRdb lists one record per CDR3 protein. The sample consists of 200,000 to 300,000 distinct CDR3 sequences, 20% to 30% of them appearing once. As to this clonotype: What it binds is not known.

The V segment lost 2 bases and the J segment 4 bases; nucleotides outside the gene matches: 7. The length of the CDR3 is 15 residues. Germline V CDR1 and CDR2: LGHNA, YNFKEQ. This receptor was identified in a female patient aged 2 to 10 who had a stem cell transplant for congenital amegakaryocytic thrombocytopenia, so the T cells may come from the graft donor. The sequenced sample was PBMCs, mostly from graft donor cells, obtained 360 days after TCRalphabeta/CD19-depleted stem cell transplant. The chain recombines TRBV4-2 with TRBJ2-7; 8 bases map to TRBD2. CDR3 coding DNA: TGTGCCAGCAGCCAACCCGGGACTAGAATTTACGAGCAGTACTTC. Protein product: CASSQPGTRIYEQYF.